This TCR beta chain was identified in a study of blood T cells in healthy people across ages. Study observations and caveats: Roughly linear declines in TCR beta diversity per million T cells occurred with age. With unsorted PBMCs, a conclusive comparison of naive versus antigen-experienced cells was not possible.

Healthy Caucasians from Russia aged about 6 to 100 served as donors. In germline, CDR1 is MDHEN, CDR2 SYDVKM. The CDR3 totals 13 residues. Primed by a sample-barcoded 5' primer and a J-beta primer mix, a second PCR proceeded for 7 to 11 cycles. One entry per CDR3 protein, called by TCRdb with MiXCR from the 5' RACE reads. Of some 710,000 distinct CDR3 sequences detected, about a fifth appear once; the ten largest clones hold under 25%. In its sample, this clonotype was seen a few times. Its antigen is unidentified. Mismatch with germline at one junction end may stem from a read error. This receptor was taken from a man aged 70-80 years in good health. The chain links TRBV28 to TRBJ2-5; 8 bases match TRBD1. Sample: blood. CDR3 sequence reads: CASSYGTDRGLLF. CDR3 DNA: TGTGCCAGCAGTTACGGAACTGACAGGGGTTTACTCTTC. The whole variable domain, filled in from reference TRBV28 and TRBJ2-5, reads DVKVTQSSRYLVKRTGEKVFLECVQDMDHENMFWYRQDPGLGLRLIYFSYDVKMKEKGDIPEGYSVSREKKERFSLILESASTNQTSMYLCASSYGTDRGLLFGPGTRLLVL.